This TCR beta chain was found in a study of T cells after yellow fever vaccination. TCRdb used MiXCR to reprocess the 5' RACE reads, holding one entry per CDR3 protein. This table holds hundreds of thousands of distinct CDR3 sequences, around 19% found once. CDR3 length: 12 residues. With 1 base removed from V and 10 bases from J, the gap between germline ends came to 10 bases. CDR1 LGHDT and CDR2 YNNKEL come from the germline V gene (reference sequence). Study outcomes and limitations: After the booster, 96% of CD4 and about nine tenths of CD8 primary-response clones were re-detected. Abundant clonotypes (contaminants from the bulk population) could be present in FACS-sorted repertoires. Peaking on day 5 versus 15, the secondary response was faster but weaker. There was a small share of clonotypes that showed up in both the CD4 and CD8 compartments.

With respect to this clonotype: Its target is not known.

Sequences were derived from PBMCs, sampled before the yellow fever booster vaccination. This TCR derives from a man aged 18 to 30 who received the YFV17D yellow fever vaccine. This chain connects TRBV3-1 to TRBJ1-1; D may be TRBD1 (6 bases). The CDR3 sequence: CASSQGSDRAFF. Here the CDR3 DNA reads TGTGCCAGCAGCCAAGGGTCGGACAGAGCTTTCTTT.